A selection of T cell receptor beta chains follows, all from one sample in a study of T cells in localized non-small cell lung cancer. Sequenced by immunoSEQ multiplex PCR; TCRdb stores in-frame clones only, minus some. The sample holds roughly 50,000 clones, about four fifths seen once. The sequencing used peripheral blood, collected before any cancer treatment. The receptors here all came from a female donor older than 55 with stage II squamous cell lung carcinoma. Each CDR3 is given with its conserved first and last residue.

TRBV29-1,TRBJ1-1,14,CSVATGGEYTEAFF
TRBV9,TRBJ2-1,14,CASRSGGGAHEQFF
TRBV27,TRBJ2-5,16,CASSLSGRGGQETQYF
TRBV19,TRBJ2-7,18,CASSIDRGSRDTPYEQYF
TRBV27,TRBJ1-5,16,CASRPGQGHSNQPQHF
TRBV27,TRBJ1-5,14,CASSLTGGNQPQHF
TRBV9,TRBJ2-1,17,CASSATQTGRRLNEQFF
TRBV27,TRBJ2-7,14,CASSLVPGSGEQYF
TRBV6-6,TRBJ1-1,14,CASRRRTANTEAFF
TRBV29-1,TRBJ1-2,13,CSVPQRTGNGYTF
TRBV7-3,TRBJ1-1,15,CASSLGGGSVSEAFF
TRBV19,TRBJ1-2,14,CASSSTGGNYGYTF
TRBV10-3,TRBJ2-7,14,CAIRTGLSSYEQYF
TRBV5-4,TRBJ2-1,16,CASSLTSGGLGDEQFF
TRBV15,TRBJ2-7,14,CATSRDAFRGEQYF
TRBV7-8,TRBJ1-1,13,CASSLAWGTEAFF
TRBV5-1,TRBJ2-1,13,CASSLQVTNEQFF
TRBV4-1,TRBJ2-3,15,CASSQDPGESDTQYF
TRBV2,TRBJ1-2,14,CASSELRGLYGYTF
TRBV5-1,TRBJ2-3,16,CASAKALLRGTDTQYF
TRBV30,TRBJ1-5,12,CAWDSQNQPQHF
TRBV6-6,TRBJ1-6,15,CASTKDSSYNSPLHF
TRBV27,TRBJ2-1,14,CASSPVAARHEQFF